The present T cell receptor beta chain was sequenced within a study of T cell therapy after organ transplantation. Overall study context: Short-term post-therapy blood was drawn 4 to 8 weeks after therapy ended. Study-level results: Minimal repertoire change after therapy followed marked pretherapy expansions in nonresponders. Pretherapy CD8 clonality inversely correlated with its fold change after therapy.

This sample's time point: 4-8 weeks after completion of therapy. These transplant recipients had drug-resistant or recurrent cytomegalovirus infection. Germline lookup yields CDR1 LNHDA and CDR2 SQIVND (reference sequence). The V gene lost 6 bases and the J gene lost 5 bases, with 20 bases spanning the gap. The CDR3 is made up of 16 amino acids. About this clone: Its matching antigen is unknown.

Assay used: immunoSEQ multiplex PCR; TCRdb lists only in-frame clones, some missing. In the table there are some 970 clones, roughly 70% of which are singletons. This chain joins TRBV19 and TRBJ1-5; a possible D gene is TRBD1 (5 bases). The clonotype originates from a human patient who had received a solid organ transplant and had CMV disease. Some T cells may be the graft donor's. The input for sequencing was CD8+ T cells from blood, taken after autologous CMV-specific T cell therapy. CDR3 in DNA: TGTGCCAGTAGCCCCTTTCGGGGTCGGGGGTATCAGCCCCAGCATTTT. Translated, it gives CASSPFRGRGYQPQHF.